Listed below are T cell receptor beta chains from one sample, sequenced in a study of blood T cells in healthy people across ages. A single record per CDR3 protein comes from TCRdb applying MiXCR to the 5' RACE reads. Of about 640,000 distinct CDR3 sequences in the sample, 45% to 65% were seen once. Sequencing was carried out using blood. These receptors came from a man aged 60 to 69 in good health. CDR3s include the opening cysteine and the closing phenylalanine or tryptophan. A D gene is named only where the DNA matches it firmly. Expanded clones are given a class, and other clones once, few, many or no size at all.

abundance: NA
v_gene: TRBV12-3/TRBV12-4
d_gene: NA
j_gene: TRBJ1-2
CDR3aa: CASSRATGDYGYTF
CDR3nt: TGTGCCAGCAGCCGGGCGACAGGAGACTATGGCTACACCTTC

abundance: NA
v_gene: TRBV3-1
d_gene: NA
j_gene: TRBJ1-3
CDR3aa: CASRYDSSSGNTIYF
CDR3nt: TGTGCCAGCAGGTACGACAGCAGCTCTGGAAACACCATATATTTT

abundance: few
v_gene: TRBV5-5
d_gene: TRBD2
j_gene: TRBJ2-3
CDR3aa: CASSLMPPGLAADTQYF
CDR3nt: TGTGCCAGCAGCTTGATGCCTCCGGGACTAGCGGCAGATACGCAGTATTTT

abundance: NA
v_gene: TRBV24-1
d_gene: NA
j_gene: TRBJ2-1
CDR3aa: CATSDLQATTYNEQFF
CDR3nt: TGTGCCACCAGTGATTTGCAAGCGACTACCTACAATGAGCAGTTCTTC

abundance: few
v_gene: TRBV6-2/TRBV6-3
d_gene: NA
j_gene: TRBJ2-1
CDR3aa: CASNQRNEQFF
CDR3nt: TGTGCCAGCAACCAGCGGAATGAGCAGTTCTTC

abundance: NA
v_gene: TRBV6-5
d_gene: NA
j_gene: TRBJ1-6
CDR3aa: CASSTPGNNSPLHF
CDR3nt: TGTGCCAGCAGTACCCCCGGGAATAATTCACCCCTCCACTTT

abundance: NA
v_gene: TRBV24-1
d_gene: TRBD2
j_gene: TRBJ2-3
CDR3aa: CATSAPGGDTQYF
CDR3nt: TGTGCCACCAGCGCCCCGGGGGGAGATACGCAGTATTTT

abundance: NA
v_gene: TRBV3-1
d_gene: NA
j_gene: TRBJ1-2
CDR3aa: CASTGLAGDGYGYTF
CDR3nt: TGTGCCAGCACCGGATTAGCGGGGGACGGCTATGGCTACACCTTC

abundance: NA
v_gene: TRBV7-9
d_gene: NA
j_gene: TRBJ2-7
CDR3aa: CASSSEQGPQNSYEQYF
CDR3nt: TGTGCCAGCAGCTCCGAACAGGGACCACAGAACTCCTACGAGCAGTACTTC

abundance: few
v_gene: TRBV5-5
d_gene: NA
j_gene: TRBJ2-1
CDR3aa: CASSYSVLPYNEQFF
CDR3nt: TGTGCCAGCAGCTATAGCGTTTTACCCTACAATGAGCAGTTCTTC

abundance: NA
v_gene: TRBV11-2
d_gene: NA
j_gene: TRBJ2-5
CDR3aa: CASSFRGTGGETQYF
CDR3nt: TGTGCCAGCAGCTTCCGGGGAACAGGAGGAGAGACCCAGTACTTC

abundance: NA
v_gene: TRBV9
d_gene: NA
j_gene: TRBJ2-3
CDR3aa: CASSVGRLGTRQWDTQYF
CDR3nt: TGTGCCAGCAGCGTAGGTCGCCTCGGGACTCGTCAGTGGGATACGCAGTATTTT

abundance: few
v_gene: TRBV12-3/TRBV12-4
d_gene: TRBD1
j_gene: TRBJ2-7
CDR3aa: CASSFGPGTGVYEQYF
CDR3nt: TGTGCCAGCAGTTTCGGCCCCGGGACAGGGGTCTACGAGCAGTACTTC

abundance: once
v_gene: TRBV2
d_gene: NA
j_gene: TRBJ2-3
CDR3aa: CASSDRGAAHTDTQYF
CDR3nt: TGTGCCAGCAGTGACCGGGGGGCAGCACACACAGATACGCAGTATTTT

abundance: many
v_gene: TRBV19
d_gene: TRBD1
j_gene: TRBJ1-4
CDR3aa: CASSPGGTVNEKLFF
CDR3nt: TGTGCCAGTAGCCCCGGTGGGACAGTCAATGAAAAACTGTTTTTT

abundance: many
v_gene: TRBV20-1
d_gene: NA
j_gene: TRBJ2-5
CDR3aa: CSAPRGGQETQYF
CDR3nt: TGCAGTGCTCCCAGGGGGGGTCAAGAGACCCAGTACTTC

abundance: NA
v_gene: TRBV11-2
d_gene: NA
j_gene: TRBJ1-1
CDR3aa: CASSLSVSGGTEAFF
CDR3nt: TGTGCCAGCAGCTTATCGGTTTCGGGGGGCACTGAAGCTTTCTTT

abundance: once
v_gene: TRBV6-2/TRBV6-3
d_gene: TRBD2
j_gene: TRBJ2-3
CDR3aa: CASSKLAGSSDTQYF
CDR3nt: TGTGCCAGCAGCAAATTAGCGGGGTCCTCCGATACGCAGTATTTT

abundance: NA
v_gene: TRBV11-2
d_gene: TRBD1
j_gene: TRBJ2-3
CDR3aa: CASSFSGQHTDTQYF
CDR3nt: TGTGCCAGCAGCTTCTCGGGACAGCACACAGATACGCAGTATTTT

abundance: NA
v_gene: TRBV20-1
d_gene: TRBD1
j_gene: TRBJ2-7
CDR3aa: CSAKLDRVPYEQYF
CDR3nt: TGCAGTGCTAAATTAGACAGGGTCCCCTACGAGCAGTACTTC

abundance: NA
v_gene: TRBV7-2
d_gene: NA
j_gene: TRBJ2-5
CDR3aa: CASSLVRGGLYF
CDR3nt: TGTGCCAGCAGCTTAGTTCGAGGGGGTCTGTACTTC

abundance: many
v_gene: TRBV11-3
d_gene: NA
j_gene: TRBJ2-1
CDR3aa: CASSPDGGTYNEQFF
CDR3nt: TGTGCCAGCAGCCCTGACGGGGGAACCTACAATGAGCAGTTCTTC

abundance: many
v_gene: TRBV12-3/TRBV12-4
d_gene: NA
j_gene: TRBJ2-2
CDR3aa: CASLLNLGVNTGELFF
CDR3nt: TGTGCCAGCCTACTAAATTTGGGGGTGAACACCGGGGAGCTGTTTTTT

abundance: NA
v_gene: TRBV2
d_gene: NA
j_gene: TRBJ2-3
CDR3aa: CASSQAVQTDTQYF
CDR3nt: TGTGCCAGCAGTCAGGCCGTGCAGACAGATACGCAGTATTTT

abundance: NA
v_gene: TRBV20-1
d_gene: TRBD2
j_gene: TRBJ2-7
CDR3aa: CSARDGGNSYEQYF
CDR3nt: TGCAGTGCTAGAGACGGGGGGAACTCCTACGAGCAGTACTTC

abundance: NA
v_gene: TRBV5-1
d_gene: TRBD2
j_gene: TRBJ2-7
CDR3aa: CASSPGSSGGGNEQYF
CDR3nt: TGCGCCAGCAGCCCTGGGTCTAGCGGGGGAGGTAATGAGCAGTACTTC

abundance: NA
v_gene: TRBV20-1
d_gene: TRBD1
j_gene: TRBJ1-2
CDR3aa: CSARAPGQGGSLHGYTF
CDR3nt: TGCAGTGCTAGAGCACCGGGACAGGGCGGAAGCCTGCATGGCTACACCTTC

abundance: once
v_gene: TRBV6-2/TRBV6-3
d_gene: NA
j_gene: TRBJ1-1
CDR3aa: CASSYYDLEAFF
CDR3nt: TGTGCCAGCAGTTATTATGACCTTGAAGCTTTCTTT

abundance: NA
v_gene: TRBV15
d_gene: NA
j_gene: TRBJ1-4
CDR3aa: CATIHSRATNEKLFF
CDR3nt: TGTGCCACCATCCACTCCAGGGCAACTAATGAAAAACTGTTTTTT

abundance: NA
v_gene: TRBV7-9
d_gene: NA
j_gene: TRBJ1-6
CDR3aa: CASSPTGSGSYNSPLHF
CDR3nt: TGTGCCAGCAGCCCCACAGGGTCGGGCTCCTATAATTCACCCCTCCACTTT

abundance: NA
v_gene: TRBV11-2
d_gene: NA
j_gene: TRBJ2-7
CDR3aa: CASSLVLTSLVHEQYF
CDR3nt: TGTGCCAGCAGCTTAGTTCTGACGTCTCTAGTCCACGAGCAGTACTTC

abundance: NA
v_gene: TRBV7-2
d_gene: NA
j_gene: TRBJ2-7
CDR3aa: CASSRDLGYEQYF
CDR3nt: TGTGCCAGCAGCCGGGACCTAGGATACGAGCAGTACTTC

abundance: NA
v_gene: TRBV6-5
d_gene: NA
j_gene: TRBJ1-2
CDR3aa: CAAAGANYGYTF
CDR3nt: TGTGCTGCTGCGGGGGCTAACTATGGCTACACCTTC

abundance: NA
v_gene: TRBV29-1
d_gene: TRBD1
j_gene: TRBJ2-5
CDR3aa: CSVELGRGLGETQYF
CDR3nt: TGCAGCGTTGAATTGGGTAGGGGGCTGGGGGAGACCCAGTACTTC

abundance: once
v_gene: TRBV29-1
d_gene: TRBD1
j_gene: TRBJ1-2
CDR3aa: CSVPGQGFNGYTF
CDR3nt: TGCAGCGTTCCGGGACAGGGATTTAATGGCTACACCTTC

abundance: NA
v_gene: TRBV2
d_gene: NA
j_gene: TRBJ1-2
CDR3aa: CASSDRMSNYGYTF
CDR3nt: TGTGCCAGCTCGGACCGGATGTCTAACTATGGCTACACCTTC

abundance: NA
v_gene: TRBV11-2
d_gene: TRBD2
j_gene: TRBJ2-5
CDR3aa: CASSRGLANEQYF
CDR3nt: TGTGCCAGCAGCAGAGGACTAGCCAATGAGCAGTACTTC

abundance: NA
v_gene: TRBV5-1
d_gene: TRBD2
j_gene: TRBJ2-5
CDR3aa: CASSKGTSGEETQYF
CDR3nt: TGCGCCAGCAGCAAAGGGACTAGCGGGGAAGAGACCCAGTACTTC

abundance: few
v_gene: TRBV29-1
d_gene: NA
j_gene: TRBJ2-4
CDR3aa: CSFQGGKNIQYF
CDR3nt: TGCAGCTTCCAGGGTGGCAAAAACATTCAGTACTTC

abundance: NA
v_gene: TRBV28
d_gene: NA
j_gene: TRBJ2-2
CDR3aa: CASIEGQGTGELFF
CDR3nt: TGTGCCAGCATCGAAGGGCAGGGGACCGGGGAGCTGTTTTTT

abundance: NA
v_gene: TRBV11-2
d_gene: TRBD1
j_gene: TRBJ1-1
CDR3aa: CASSGRTGLEAFF
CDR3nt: TGTGCCAGCAGCGGGAGGACAGGTCTTGAAGCTTTCTTT

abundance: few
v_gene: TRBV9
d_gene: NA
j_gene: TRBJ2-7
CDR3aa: CASSVAWDSQAQYF
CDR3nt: TGTGCCAGCAGCGTAGCGTGGGACTCCCAGGCCCAGTACTTC

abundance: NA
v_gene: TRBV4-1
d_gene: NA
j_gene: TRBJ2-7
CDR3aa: CASSQGPQGVYEQYF
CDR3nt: TGCGCCAGCAGCCAAGGGCCACAGGGTGTCTACGAGCAGTACTTC

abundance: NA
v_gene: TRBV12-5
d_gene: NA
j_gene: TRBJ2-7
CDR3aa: CASGLDRVEQYF
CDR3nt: TGTGCTAGTGGTTTGGACAGGGTCGAGCAGTACTTC

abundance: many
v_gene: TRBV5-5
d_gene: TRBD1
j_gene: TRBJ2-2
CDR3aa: CASSLPGGSNTGELFF
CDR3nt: TGTGCCAGCAGCTTGCCAGGGGGATCGAACACCGGGGAGCTGTTTTTT

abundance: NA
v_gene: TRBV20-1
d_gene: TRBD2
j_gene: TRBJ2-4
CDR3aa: CSGAGTSGDLFKNIQYF
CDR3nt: TGCAGTGGTGCAGGGACTAGCGGGGACCTATTCAAAAACATTCAGTACTTC

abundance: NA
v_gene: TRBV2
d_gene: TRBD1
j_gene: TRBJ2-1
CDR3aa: CASSTTGYNEQFF
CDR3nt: TGTGCCAGCAGTACGACAGGGTACAATGAGCAGTTCTTC

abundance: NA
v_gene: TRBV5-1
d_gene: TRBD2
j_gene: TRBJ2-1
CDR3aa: CASSLLGGGAGVGNEQFF
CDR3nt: TGCGCCAGCAGCTTGTTGGGCGGGGGGGCTGGTGTTGGCAATGAGCAGTTCTTC

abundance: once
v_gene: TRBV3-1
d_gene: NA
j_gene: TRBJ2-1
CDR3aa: CASSQAPWGASYNEQFF
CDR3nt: TGTGCCAGCAGCCAAGCTCCCTGGGGGGCCTCCTACAATGAGCAGTTCTTC

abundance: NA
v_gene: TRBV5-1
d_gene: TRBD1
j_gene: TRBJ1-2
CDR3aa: CASSLDGTGPEDGYTF
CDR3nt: TGCGCCAGCAGCTTGGATGGGACAGGGCCTGAGGATGGCTACACCTTC

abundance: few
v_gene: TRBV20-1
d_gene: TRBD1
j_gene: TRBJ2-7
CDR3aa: CSAGTGGSNEQYF
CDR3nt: TGCAGTGCCGGGACAGGGGGCTCCAACGAGCAGTACTTC

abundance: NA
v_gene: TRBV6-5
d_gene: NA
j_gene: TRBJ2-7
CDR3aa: CASSTPGQTEQYF
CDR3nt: TGTGCCAGCAGCACTCCTGGACAGACCGAGCAGTACTTC

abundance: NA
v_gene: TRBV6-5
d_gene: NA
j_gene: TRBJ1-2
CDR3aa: CASSLSTAYYGYTF
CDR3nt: TGTGCCAGCAGTTTATCGACAGCGTACTATGGCTACACCTTC

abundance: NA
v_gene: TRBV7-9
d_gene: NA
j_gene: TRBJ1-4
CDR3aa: CALHPGGADEKLFF
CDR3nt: TGTGCCCTCCATCCCGGGGGCGCGGATGAAAAACTGTTTTTT

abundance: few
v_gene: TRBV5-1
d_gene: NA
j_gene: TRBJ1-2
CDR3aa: CASTRGEGSYGYTF
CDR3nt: TGCGCCAGCACTCGGGGTGAGGGATCCTATGGCTACACCTTC